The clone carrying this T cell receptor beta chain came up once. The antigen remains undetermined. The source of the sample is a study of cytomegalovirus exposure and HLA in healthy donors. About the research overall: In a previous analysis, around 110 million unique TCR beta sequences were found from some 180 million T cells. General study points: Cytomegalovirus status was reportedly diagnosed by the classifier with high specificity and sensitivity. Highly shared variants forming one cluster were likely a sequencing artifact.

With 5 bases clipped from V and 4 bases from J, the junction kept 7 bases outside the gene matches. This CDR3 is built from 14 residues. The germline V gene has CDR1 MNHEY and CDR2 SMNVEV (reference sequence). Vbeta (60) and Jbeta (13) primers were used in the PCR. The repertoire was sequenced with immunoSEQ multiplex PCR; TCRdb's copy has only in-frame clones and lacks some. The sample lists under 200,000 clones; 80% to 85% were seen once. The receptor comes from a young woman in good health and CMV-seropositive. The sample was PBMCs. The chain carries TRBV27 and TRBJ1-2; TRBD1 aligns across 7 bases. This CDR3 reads CASSLTTGPYGYTF. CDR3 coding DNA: TGTGCCAGCAGTCTAACGACAGGGCCCTATGGCTACACCTTC.